The sample holds a few counts of the clone carrying this T cell receptor (beta chain). The antigen remains unidentified. The entry originates in a study of beta chain features in type 1 diabetes. CD4+ naive, central memory, regulatory and stem cell-like memory subsets were isolated by sorting on CD45RO/CCR7/CD25/CD127/CD95/CD27. Per germline, CDR1 MGHDK and CDR2 SYGVNS. V lost 8 bases and J 4 bases, leaving 12 bases between the germline ends. The CDR3 runs to 12 residues. All of the isolated RNA was reverse transcribed, so expressed TCRB transcripts were sequenced. Libraries were prepared by immunoSEQ multiplex PCR; TCRdb keeps only in-frame clonotypes and omits some of them. The data contain about 650,000 clones, around 12% of them singletons. Whole-study findings and limits: Moderately but significantly shorter TCRB CDR3s were found in Type 1 diabetes patients in all four CD4+ subsets.

Sequenced input: naive CD4+ T cells from blood. The clonotype was recovered from a man under 40 with type 1 diabetes. The chain joins TRBV25-1 to TRBJ2-7, with D unclear. CDR3 loop: CASGLGLYEQYF. As DNA, the CDR3 is TGTGCCAGCGGGCTTGGTTTATACGAGCAGTACTTC.